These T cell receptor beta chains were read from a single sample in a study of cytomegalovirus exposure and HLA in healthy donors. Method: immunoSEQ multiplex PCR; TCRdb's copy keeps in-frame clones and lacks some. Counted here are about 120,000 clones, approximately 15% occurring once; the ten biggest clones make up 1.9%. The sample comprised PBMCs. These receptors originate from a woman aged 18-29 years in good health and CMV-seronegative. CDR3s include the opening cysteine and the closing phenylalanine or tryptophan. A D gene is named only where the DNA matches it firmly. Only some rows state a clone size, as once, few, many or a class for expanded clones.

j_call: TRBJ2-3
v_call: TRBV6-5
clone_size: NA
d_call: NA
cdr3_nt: TGTGCCAGCAGTTACTCGAAAAACTCGAACACAGATACGCAGTATTTT
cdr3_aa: CASSYSKNSNTDTQYF

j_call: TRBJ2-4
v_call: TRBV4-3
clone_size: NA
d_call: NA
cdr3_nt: TGCGCCAGCAGCCAAGAATTGAGTCCCCGGGGAGCAAACATTCAGTACTTC
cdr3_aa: CASSQELSPRGANIQYF

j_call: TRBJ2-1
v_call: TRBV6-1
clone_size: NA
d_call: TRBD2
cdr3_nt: TGTGCCAGCAGTGAAGAGGGACTAGCGGGAGAGAATGAGCAGTTCTTC
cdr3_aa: CASSEEGLAGENEQFF

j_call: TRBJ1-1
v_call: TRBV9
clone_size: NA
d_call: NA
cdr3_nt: TGTGCCAGCAGCGGCGGACTGAGAAGGGAAGCTTTCTTT
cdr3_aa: CASSGGLRREAFF

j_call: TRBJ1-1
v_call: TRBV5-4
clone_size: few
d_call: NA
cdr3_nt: TGTGCCAGCAGACCCCGCGCTGGCCTAGGAAACACTGAAGCTTTCTTT
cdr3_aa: CASRPRAGLGNTEAFF

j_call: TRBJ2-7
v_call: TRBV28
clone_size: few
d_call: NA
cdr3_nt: TGTGCCAGCAGTCCGAGCGGGCGCAACTACGAGCAGTACTTC
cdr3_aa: CASSPSGRNYEQYF

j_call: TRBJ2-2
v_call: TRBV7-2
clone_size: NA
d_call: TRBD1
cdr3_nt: TGTGCCAGCAGCGCTCGACAGGGTGGCACCGGGGAGCTGTTTTTT
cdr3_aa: CASSARQGGTGELFF

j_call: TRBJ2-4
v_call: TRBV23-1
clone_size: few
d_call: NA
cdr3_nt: TGCGCCAGCAGTCAATGGGACAAAATACCTCTAGCCAAAAACATTCAGTACTTC
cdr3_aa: CASSQWDKIPLAKNIQYF

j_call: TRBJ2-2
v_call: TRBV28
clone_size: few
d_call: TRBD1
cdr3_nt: TGTGCCAGCAGTTTTACCAACAGGGGGTGGACCGGGGAGCTGTTTTTT
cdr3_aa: CASSFTNRGWTGELFF

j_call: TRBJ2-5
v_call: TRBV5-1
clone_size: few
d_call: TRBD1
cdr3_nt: TGCGCCAGCAGGCCGTCCCCGACAGGGTCGATACAAGAGACCCAGTACTTC
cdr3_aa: CASRPSPTGSIQETQYF

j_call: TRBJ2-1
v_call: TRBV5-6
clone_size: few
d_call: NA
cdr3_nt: TGTGCCAGCAGCCTGCCCTCTAGCGCGGACTTCGCGAATGAGCAGTTCTTC
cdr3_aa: CASSLPSSADFANEQFF

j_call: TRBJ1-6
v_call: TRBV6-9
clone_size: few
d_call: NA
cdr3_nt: TGTGCCAGCAGCCCAGGGTCGTGCTTAGATAATTCACCCCTCCACTTT
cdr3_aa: CASSPGSCLDNSPLHF

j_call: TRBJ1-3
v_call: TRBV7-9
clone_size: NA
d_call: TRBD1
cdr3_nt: TGTGCCAGCAGGTCGGACAGGGACGGAAACACCATATATTTT
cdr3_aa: CASRSDRDGNTIYF

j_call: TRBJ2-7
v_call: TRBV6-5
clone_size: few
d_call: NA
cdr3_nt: TGTGCCAGCAGTTATGGGCAGGCCATCTCCTACGAGCAGTACTTC
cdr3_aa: CASSYGQAISYEQYF

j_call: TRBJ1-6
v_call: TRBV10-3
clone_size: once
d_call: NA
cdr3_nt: TGTGCCATCAGTGATTGGCAGTATAATTCACCCCTCCTCTTT
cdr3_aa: CAISDWQYNSPLLF

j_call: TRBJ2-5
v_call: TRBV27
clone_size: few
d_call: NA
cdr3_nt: TGTGCCAGCACCCGGTCGGCGGACTCCTGGTACCAAGAGACCCAGTACTTC
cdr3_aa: CASTRSADSWYQETQYF

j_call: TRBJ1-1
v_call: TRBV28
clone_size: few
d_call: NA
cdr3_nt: TGTGCCAGCAGTTTATCTGGGGCTGACACTGAAGCTTTCTTT
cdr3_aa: CASSLSGADTEAFF

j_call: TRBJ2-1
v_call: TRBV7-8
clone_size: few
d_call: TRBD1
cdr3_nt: TGTGCCAGCAGCCCCCCCACGGCCGGACAGGGATACAATGAGCAGTTCTTC
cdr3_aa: CASSPPTAGQGYNEQFF

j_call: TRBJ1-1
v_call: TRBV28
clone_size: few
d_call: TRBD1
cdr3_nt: TGTGCCAGCAGTCCCGGGACAGGGGGCGTTTCGGGTACTGAAGCTTTCTTT
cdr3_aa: CASSPGTGGVSGTEAFF

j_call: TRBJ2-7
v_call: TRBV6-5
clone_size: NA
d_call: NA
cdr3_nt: TGTGCCAGCAGTTACAGTTTCAGGGGCGGGTACGAGCAGTACTTC
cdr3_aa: CASSYSFRGGYEQYF

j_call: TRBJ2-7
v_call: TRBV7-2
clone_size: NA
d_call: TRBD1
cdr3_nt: TGTGCCAGCAGCTTAAACAGGGGGCGCGAAACCCAGTACTTC
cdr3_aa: CASSLNRGRETQYF

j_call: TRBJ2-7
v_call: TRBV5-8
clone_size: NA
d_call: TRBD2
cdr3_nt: TGTGCCAGCAGCTTTTTCCTCCGGGGGGGGACCACCTCCTACGAGCAGTACTTC
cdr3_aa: CASSFFLRGGTTSYEQYF

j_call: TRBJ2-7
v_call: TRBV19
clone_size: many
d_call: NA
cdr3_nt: TGTGCCAGTAAGGGCGGGAACTACGAGCAGTACTTC
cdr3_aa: CASKGGNYEQYF

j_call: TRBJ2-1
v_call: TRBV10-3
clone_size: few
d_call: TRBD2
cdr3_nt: TGTGCCATCACCGAGGGACTAGCGGATTACAATGAGCAGTTCTTC
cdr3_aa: CAITEGLADYNEQFF

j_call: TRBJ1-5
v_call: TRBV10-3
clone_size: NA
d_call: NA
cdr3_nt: TGTGCCATCAGTGAGTCGCGGGGCTTCGATCAGCCCCAGCATTTT
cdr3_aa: CAISESRGFDQPQHF

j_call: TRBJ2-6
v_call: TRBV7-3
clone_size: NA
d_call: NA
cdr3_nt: TGTGCCAGCAGCCACCAAGGACAGGCCAACGTCCTGACTTTC
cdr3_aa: CASSHQGQANVLTF

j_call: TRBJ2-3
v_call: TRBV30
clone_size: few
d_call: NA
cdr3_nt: TGTGCCTGGAGTGTACCGGAGCCAGATACGCAGTATTTT
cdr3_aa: CAWSVPEPDTQYF

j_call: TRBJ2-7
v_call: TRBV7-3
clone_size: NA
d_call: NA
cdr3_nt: TGTGCCAGCAGCTTACGCGAGGAGGCACCCTACGAGCAGTACTTC
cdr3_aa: CASSLREEAPYEQYF

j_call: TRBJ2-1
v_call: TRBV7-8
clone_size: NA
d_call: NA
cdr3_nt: TGTGCCAGCAGCTTGCGAAGCTCGGGGTTAATCTCCTACAATGAGCAGTTCTTC
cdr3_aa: CASSLRSSGLISYNEQFF

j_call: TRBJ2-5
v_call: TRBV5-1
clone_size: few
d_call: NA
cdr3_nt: TGCGCCAGCAGCAGTGAGGCGATGGAGACCCAGTACTTC
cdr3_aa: CASSSEAMETQYF

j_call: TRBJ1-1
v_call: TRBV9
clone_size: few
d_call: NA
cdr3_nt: TGTGCCGGCAGCCAGGAGGGACTCACTGAAGCTTTCTTT
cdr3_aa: CAGSQEGLTEAFF

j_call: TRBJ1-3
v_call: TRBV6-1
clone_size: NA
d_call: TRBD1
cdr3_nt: TGTGCCAGCAGTGAAGCAGGGACAGGGGCTGGAAACACCATATATTTT
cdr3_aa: CASSEAGTGAGNTIYF